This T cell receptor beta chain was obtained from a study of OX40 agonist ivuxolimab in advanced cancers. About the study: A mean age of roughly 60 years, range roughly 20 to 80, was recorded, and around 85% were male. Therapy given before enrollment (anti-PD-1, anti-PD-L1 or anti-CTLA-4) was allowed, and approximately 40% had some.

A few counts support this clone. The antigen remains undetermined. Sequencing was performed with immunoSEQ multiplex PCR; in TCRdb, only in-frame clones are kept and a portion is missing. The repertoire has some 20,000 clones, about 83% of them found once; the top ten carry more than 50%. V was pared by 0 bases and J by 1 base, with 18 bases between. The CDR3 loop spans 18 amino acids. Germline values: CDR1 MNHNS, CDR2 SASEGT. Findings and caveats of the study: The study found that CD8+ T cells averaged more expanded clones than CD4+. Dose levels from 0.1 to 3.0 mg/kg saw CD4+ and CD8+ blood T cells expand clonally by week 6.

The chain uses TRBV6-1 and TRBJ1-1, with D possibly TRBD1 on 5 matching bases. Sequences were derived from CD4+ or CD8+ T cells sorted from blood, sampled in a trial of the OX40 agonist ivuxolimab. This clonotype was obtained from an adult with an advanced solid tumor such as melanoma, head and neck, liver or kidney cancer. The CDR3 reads CASSEARTYRLTNTEAFF. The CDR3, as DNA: TGTGCCAGCAGTGAAGCGCGGACATACAGATTAACGAACACTGAAGCTTTCTTT.